This T cell receptor beta chain emerged from a study of shared clonotypes between healthy human individuals. Study results and caveats: The study found lower generation probabilities in non-shared clonotypes than in those shared by all four donors.

Genomic DNA belonging to each subset was distributed in equal measure over several immunoSEQ plates. Assay used: immunoSEQ multiplex PCR; TCRdb lists only in-frame clones, some missing. In the table there are roughly 770,000 clones, 95% to 97% of which are singletons. CD45RO-negative cells were positively selected for CCR7, leaving out terminally differentiated effector memory CD45RA+ cells. As to this clone: Antigen unknown.

V lost 2 bases, J lost 5 bases, and 10 bases lay in between. CDR3 length: 13 amino acids. Germline V gives CDR1 SGDLS, CDR2 YYNGEE. This clonotype was sampled from a man aged 25-40 years in good health. The genes are TRBV9 and TRBJ1-2; D might be TRBD1 (5 bases). The sequencing input was naive CD8+ T cells sorted from blood. Written as DNA, the CDR3 is TGTGCCAGCAGCGTGGGGGAGGCGTATGGCTACACCTTC. Its protein product is CASSVGEAYGYTF.